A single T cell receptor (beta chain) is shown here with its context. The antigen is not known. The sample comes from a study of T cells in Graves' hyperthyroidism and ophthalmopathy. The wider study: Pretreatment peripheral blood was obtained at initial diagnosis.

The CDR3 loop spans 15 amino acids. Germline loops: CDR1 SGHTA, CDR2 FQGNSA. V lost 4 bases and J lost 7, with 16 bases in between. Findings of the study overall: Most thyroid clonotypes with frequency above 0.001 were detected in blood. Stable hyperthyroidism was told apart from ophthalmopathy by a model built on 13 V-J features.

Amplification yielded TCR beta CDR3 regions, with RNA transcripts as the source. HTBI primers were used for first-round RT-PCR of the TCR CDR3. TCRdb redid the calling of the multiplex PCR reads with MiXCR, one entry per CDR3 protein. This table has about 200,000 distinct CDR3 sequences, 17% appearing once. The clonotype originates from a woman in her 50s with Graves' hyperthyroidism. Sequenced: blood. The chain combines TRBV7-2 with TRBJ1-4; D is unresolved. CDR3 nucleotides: TGTGCCAGCAGCTCTTCCGGGAAAGAGGCTGAAAAACTGTTTTTT. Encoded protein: CASSSSGKEAEKLFF. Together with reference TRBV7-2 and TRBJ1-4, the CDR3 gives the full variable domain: GAGVSQSPSNKVTEKGKDVELRCDPISGHTALYWYRQSLGQGLEFLIYFQGNSAPDKSGLPSDRFSAERTGGSVSTLTIQRTQQEDSAVYLCASSSSGKEAEKLFFGSGTQLSVL.